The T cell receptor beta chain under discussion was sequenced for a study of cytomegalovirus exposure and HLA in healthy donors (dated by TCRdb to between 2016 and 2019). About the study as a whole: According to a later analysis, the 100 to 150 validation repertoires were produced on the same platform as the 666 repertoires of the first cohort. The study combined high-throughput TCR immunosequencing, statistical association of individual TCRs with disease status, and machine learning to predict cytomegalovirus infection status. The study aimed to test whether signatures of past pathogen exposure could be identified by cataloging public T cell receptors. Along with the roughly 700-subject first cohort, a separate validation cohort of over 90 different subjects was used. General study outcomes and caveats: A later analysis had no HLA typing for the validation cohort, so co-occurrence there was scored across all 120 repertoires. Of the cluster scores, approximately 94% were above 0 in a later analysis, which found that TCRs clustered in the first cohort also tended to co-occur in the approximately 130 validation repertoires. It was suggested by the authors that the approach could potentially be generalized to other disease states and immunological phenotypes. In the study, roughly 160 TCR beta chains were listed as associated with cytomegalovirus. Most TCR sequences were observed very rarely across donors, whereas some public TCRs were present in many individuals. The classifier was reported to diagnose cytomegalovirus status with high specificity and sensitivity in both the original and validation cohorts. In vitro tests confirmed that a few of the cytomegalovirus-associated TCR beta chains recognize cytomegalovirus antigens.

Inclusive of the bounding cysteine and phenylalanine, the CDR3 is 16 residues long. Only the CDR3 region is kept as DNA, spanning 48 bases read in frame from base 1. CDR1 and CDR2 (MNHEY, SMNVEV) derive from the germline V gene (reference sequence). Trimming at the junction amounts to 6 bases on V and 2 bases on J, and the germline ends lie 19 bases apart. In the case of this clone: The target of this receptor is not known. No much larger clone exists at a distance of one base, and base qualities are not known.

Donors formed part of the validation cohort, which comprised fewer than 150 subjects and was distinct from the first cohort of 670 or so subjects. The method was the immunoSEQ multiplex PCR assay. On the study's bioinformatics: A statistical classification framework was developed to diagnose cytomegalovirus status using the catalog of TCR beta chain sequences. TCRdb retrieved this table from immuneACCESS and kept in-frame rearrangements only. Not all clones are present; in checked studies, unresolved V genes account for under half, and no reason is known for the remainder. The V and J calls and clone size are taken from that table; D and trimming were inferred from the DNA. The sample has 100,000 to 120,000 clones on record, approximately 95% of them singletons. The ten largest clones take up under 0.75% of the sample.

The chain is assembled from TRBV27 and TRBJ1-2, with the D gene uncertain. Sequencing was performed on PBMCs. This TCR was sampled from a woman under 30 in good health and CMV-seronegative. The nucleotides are TGTGCCAGCAGCCGAACCGCGATACTACTAAACTATGGCTACACCTTC. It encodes CASSRTAILLNYGYTF.